A selection of T cell receptor beta chains follows, all from one sample in a study of blood T cell repertoires in COVID-19. The method was immunoSEQ multiplex PCR; TCRdb's version includes in-frame clones alone and lacks a portion of them. This table has 240,000 or so clones, around 80% appearing once. Sequences were obtained from peripheral blood. Receptors originate from a woman younger than 30 with acute or convalescent COVID-19. Both conserved end residues are part of each CDR3. A D gene is named only where the DNA matches it firmly. Size is stated for part of the rows, as once, few or many counts, or as a class when the clone is expanded.

clone_size: .
d_call: TRBD1
j_call: TRBJ1-1
v_call: TRBV12-3/TRBV12-4
cdr3_aa: CASRRIQGRAFF
cdr3_nt: TGTGCCAGCAGGCGAATACAGGGGAGGGCTTTCTTT

clone_size: .
d_call: .
j_call: TRBJ2-3
v_call: TRBV6-5
cdr3_aa: CASSYERSTDTQYF
cdr3_nt: TGTGCCAGCAGTTACGAGCGGAGCACAGATACGCAGTATTTT

clone_size: .
d_call: .
j_call: TRBJ2-7
v_call: TRBV15
cdr3_aa: CATNKRGHYEQYF
cdr3_nt: TGTGCCACCAATAAGCGGGGACACTACGAGCAGTACTTC

clone_size: .
d_call: TRBD2
j_call: TRBJ2-2
v_call: TRBV27
cdr3_aa: CASTPRLANTGELFF
cdr3_nt: TGTGCCAGCACCCCGAGACTAGCAAACACCGGGGAGCTGTTTTTT

clone_size: .
d_call: TRBD2
j_call: TRBJ2-7
v_call: TRBV28
cdr3_aa: CASSFPPLAVSSYEQYF
cdr3_nt: TGTGCCAGCAGTTTTCCCCCTCTAGCGGTTAGCTCCTACGAGCAGTACTTC

clone_size: .
d_call: TRBD2
j_call: TRBJ2-5
v_call: TRBV7-2
cdr3_aa: CASRLFTSGEETQYF
cdr3_nt: TGTGCCAGCAGACTTTTTACTAGCGGGGAAGAGACCCAGTACTTC

clone_size: .
d_call: .
j_call: TRBJ2-5
v_call: TRBV6-2/TRBV6-3
cdr3_aa: CASSLQGLTQETQYF
cdr3_nt: TGTGCCAGCAGTCTTCAAGGACTGACGCAAGAGACCCAGTACTTC

clone_size: .
d_call: .
j_call: TRBJ2-3
v_call: TRBV27
cdr3_aa: CASKRSGPSTDTQYF
cdr3_nt: TGTGCCAGCAAACGTTCAGGGCCTAGCACAGATACGCAGTATTTT

clone_size: .
d_call: .
j_call: TRBJ1-2
v_call: TRBV12-3/TRBV12-4
cdr3_aa: CASSLSGIGGYTF
cdr3_nt: TGTGCCAGCAGTTTATCAGGGATTGGGGGCTACACCTTC

clone_size: .
d_call: TRBD1
j_call: TRBJ1-1
v_call: TRBV5-1
cdr3_aa: CASSLAFTTGLGIF
cdr3_nt: TGCGCCAGCAGCTTGGCCTTCACGACAGGGCTGGGGATCTTT

clone_size: .
d_call: TRBD1
j_call: TRBJ1-4
v_call: TRBV5-1
cdr3_aa: CASSPPTGGGVGEKLFF
cdr3_nt: TGCGCCAGCAGCCCACCGACAGGGGGCGGCGTAGGGGAAAAACTGTTTTTT

clone_size: .
d_call: .
j_call: TRBJ2-3
v_call: TRBV21-1
cdr3_aa: CASSREIDPSTQYF
cdr3_nt: TGTGCCAGCAGCAGAGAAATAGATCCCTCTACGCAGTATTTT

clone_size: .
d_call: TRBD1
j_call: TRBJ1-3
v_call: TRBV6-5
cdr3_aa: CASSSQGAGNTIYF
cdr3_nt: TGTGCCAGCAGTTCCCAGGGGGCTGGAAACACCATATATTTT

clone_size: .
d_call: .
j_call: TRBJ2-7
v_call: TRBV12-3/TRBV12-4
cdr3_aa: CASRHGEEQYF
cdr3_nt: TGTGCCAGCAGGCACGGGGAGGAGCAGTACTTC

clone_size: .
d_call: .
j_call: TRBJ1-6
v_call: TRBV7-2
cdr3_aa: CASSPTGTGSPLHF
cdr3_nt: TGTGCCAGCAGCCCAACCGGGACTGGTTCACCCCTCCACTTT

clone_size: .
d_call: TRBD2
j_call: TRBJ2-1
v_call: TRBV19
cdr3_aa: CASSIDWTGGGSNEQFF
cdr3_nt: TGTGCCAGTAGTATAGATTGGACGGGAGGAGGTTCTAATGAGCAGTTCTTC

clone_size: .
d_call: TRBD1
j_call: TRBJ2-5
v_call: TRBV4-2
cdr3_aa: CASSPSAGDRAQETQYF
cdr3_nt: TGTGCCAGCAGCCCTTCAGCCGGGGACAGGGCCCAAGAGACCCAGTACTTC

clone_size: once
d_call: .
j_call: TRBJ1-5
v_call: TRBV3-1/TRBV3-2
cdr3_aa: CASSQDIRGPQHF
cdr3_nt: TGTGCCAGCAGCCAAGATATTCGGGGTCCCCAGCATTTT

clone_size: .
d_call: .
j_call: TRBJ2-5
v_call: TRBV19
cdr3_aa: CASKKDTRLGQTQYF
cdr3_nt: TGTGCCAGTAAGAAGGACACTCGATTAGGGCAGACCCAGTACTTC

clone_size: .
d_call: .
j_call: TRBJ2-5
v_call: TRBV19
cdr3_aa: CASRPDYPQETQYF
cdr3_nt: TGTGCCAGTAGACCGGACTACCCCCAAGAGACCCAGTACTTC

clone_size: .
d_call: TRBD1
j_call: TRBJ1-5
v_call: TRBV4-3
cdr3_aa: CASSQSPGQGQPQHF
cdr3_nt: TGCGCCAGCAGCCAATCTCCGGGACAGGGGCAGCCCCAGCATTTT

clone_size: .
d_call: .
j_call: TRBJ2-3
v_call: TRBV20-1
cdr3_aa: CSEVRDTQYF
cdr3_nt: TGCAGTGAAGTGCGGGATACGCAGTATTTT

clone_size: few
d_call: .
j_call: TRBJ2-7
v_call: TRBV7-9
cdr3_aa: CASSPGTLGYEQYF
cdr3_nt: TGTGCCAGCAGCCCAGGGACTTTGGGTTACGAGCAGTACTTC

clone_size: .
d_call: .
j_call: TRBJ2-6
v_call: TRBV19
cdr3_aa: CASRKAAGSGANVLTF
cdr3_nt: TGTGCCAGTAGAAAGGCGGCAGGGTCTGGGGCCAACGTCCTGACTTTC

clone_size: .
d_call: .
j_call: TRBJ1-4
v_call: TRBV4-1
cdr3_aa: CASSRGQSTNEKLFF
cdr3_nt: TGCGCCAGCAGCCGCGGACAGTCAACTAATGAAAAACTGTTTTTT

clone_size: .
d_call: TRBD1
j_call: TRBJ1-1
v_call: TRBV5-4
cdr3_aa: CASSLGDRGPGTEAFF
cdr3_nt: TGTGCCAGCAGCTTGGGGGACAGGGGGCCGGGGACTGAAGCTTTCTTT

clone_size: .
d_call: .
j_call: TRBJ1-2
v_call: TRBV10-3
cdr3_aa: CAISESEDSYGYTF
cdr3_nt: TGTGCCATCAGTGAGTCCGAGGACTCCTATGGCTACACCTTC

clone_size: .
d_call: .
j_call: TRBJ2-1
v_call: TRBV5-6
cdr3_aa: CASSSQGYYNEQFF
cdr3_nt: TGTGCCAGCAGCTCCCAGGGGTATTACAATGAGCAGTTCTTC

clone_size: .
d_call: TRBD2
j_call: TRBJ2-3
v_call: TRBV20-1
cdr3_aa: CSASPGGPGNTQYF
cdr3_nt: TGCAGTGCTAGTCCGGGAGGGCCGGGTAATACGCAGTATTTT

clone_size: few
d_call: TRBD1
j_call: TRBJ2-2
v_call: TRBV29-1
cdr3_aa: CSVEVTGVTGELFF
cdr3_nt: TGCAGCGTTGAAGTAACAGGGGTCACCGGGGAGCTGTTTTTT

clone_size: .
d_call: .
j_call: TRBJ1-1
v_call: TRBV18
cdr3_aa: CASSPPPGGQKARTEAFF
cdr3_nt: TGTGCCAGCTCACCACCCCCGGGAGGACAGAAGGCACGGACTGAAGCTTTCTTT

clone_size: once
d_call: TRBD2
j_call: TRBJ2-7
v_call: TRBV18
cdr3_aa: CASSRLADYYEQYF
cdr3_nt: TGTGCCAGCTCACGACTAGCGGATTACTACGAGCAGTACTTC

clone_size: .
d_call: .
j_call: TRBJ2-6
v_call: TRBV6-5
cdr3_aa: CASSYGLTGANVLTF
cdr3_nt: TGTGCCAGCAGTTACGGACTGACTGGGGCCAACGTCCTGACTTTC

clone_size: .
d_call: TRBD1
j_call: TRBJ1-2
v_call: TRBV2
cdr3_aa: CATTRTGSNYGYTF
cdr3_nt: TGTGCCACCACAAGGACAGGCTCAAACTATGGCTACACCTTC

clone_size: .
d_call: .
j_call: TRBJ1-5
v_call: TRBV6-6
cdr3_aa: CASLNRQGNQPQHF
cdr3_nt: TGTGCCAGCCTCAACCGACAGGGCAATCAGCCCCAGCATTTT

clone_size: .
d_call: .
j_call: TRBJ1-4
v_call: TRBV5-1
cdr3_aa: CASSLERGNLEKLFF
cdr3_nt: TGCGCCAGCAGCTTGGAAAGGGGCAACCTTGAAAAACTGTTTTTT

clone_size: .
d_call: TRBD2
j_call: TRBJ2-3
v_call: TRBV3-1/TRBV3-2
cdr3_aa: CASSPLKGLAQWGGTDTQYF
cdr3_nt: TGTGCCAGCAGCCCGTTGAAAGGACTAGCGCAATGGGGAGGCACAGATACGCAGTATTTT

clone_size: .
d_call: .
j_call: TRBJ1-5
v_call: TRBV24-1
cdr3_aa: CATSDSSGVQPQHF
cdr3_nt: TGTGCCACCAGTGATTCCTCAGGGGTTCAGCCCCAGCATTTT

clone_size: .
d_call: TRBD1
j_call: TRBJ2-7
v_call: TRBV5-1
cdr3_aa: CASSLYDRATNEQYF
cdr3_nt: TGCGCCAGCAGCTTGTACGACAGGGCAACCAACGAGCAGTACTTC

clone_size: few
d_call: .
j_call: TRBJ1-5
v_call: TRBV2
cdr3_aa: CASRRTDSNQPQHF
cdr3_nt: TGTGCCAGCCGGAGGACAGATAGCAATCAGCCCCAGCATTTT

clone_size: .
d_call: TRBD1
j_call: TRBJ1-1
v_call: TRBV30
cdr3_aa: CASDRGLTEAFF
cdr3_nt: TGTGCCTCCGACAGGGGGCTTACTGAAGCTTTCTTT

clone_size: .
d_call: TRBD2
j_call: TRBJ2-7
v_call: TRBV14
cdr3_aa: CASSQDPGGSYEQYF
cdr3_nt: TGTGCCAGCAGCCAAGATCCGGGGGGCTCCTACGAGCAGTACTTC